What follows is one T cell receptor (beta chain) and its context. The data belong to a study of blood T cell repertoires in COVID-19. Authors' processing steps: Cell counts per sample came from amplifying reference gene primers. Assay: immunoSEQ multiplex PCR; the TCRdb copy retains only in-frame clones and omits some. The DNA gave D and trimming, while V, J and clone size come from that table. The sample gives about 130,000 clones, about 92% of which show up once; 4% to 5% is in the top ten. With V trimmed by 4 bases and J by 1 base, 7 bases remained unmatched. The germline gives CDR1 SGHKS, CDR2 YYEKEE (reference sequence). The CDR3 has 16 residues.

The sequencing input was peripheral blood. The receptor comes from a man between 60 and 75 years old with COVID-19, enrolled during active disease. The gene calls are TRBV5-5 and TRBJ2-3; 9 positions agree with TRBD2. In nucleotides, the CDR3 is TGTGCCAGCAGCACCGCTAGCGGGACGGGCACAGATACGCAGTATTTT. It encodes CASSTASGTGTDTQYF.